This TCR beta chain was obtained from a study of cytomegalovirus exposure and HLA in healthy donors. Whole-study results and caveats: Most TCR beta V segments were productive about 87% or about 30% of the time in an earlier analysis. Differences between HLA loci emerged in a later analysis of TCR association rates, with DRB1 most and HLA-C fewest. The authors enumerated over 150 TCR beta chains as linked to cytomegalovirus. From TCR beta sequences, most subjects' HLA-A and HLA-B alleles were reportedly predicted accurately.

Trimming took 6 bases from V and 10 from J, leaving 16 bases between them. This CDR3 is built from 14 residues. In germline, CDR1 is MNHEY, CDR2 SVGAGI. It was with 60 Vbeta and 13 Jbeta primers that the PCR ran. Clones were read by immunoSEQ multiplex PCR, and TCRdb kept only the in-frame ones, dropping some. The listing contains approximately 140,000 clones. A remark on this clone: What it recognizes is unknown.

The chain links TRBV6-5 to TRBJ1-6, with a weak D call TRBD1 (5 bases). The specimen sequenced was PBMCs. The source of this sequence is a woman aged 35 to 49 in good health and CMV-seronegative. Written as DNA, the CDR3 is TGTGCCAGCAGCCTCGGGGGTTCAGCCTCACCCCTCCACTTT. The encoded protein is CASSLGGSASPLHF.